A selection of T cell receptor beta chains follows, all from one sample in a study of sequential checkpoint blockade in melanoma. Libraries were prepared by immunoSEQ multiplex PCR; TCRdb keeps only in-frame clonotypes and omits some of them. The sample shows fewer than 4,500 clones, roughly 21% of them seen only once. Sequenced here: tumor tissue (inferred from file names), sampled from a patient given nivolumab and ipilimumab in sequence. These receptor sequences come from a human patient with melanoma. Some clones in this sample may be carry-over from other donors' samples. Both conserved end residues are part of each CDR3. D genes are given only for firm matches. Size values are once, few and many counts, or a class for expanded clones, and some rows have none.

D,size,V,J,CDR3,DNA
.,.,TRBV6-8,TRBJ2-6,CASSETGLSGANVLTF,TGTGCCAGCAGTGAGACCGGGTTATCTGGGGCCAACGTCCTGACTTTC
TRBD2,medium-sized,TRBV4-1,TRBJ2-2,CASSQSTSGGANTGELFF,TGCGCCAGCAGCCAAAGCACTAGCGGGGGGGCGAACACCGGGGAGCTGTTTTTT
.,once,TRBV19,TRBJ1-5,CASSPTRQQPQHF,TGTGCCAGTAGTCCGACCCGACAGCAGCCCCAGCATTTT
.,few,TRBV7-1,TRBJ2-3,CASSLERSDTQYF,TGTGCCAGCAGCTTAGAGAGGTCAGATACGCAGTATTTT
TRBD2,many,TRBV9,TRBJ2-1,CASSEARLAGGHEQFF,TGTGCCAGCAGTGAAGCGCGCCTAGCGGGGGGGCATGAGCAGTTCTTC
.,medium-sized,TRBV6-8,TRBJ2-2,CASSILSTGELFF,TGTGCCAGCAGTATACTCAGCACCGGGGAGCTGTTTTTT
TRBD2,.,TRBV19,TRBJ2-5,CASSTSGGISETQYF,TGTGCCAGTAGTACTAGCGGGGGGATATCAGAGACCCAGTACTTC
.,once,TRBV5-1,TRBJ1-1,CASSLGQGMNTEAFF,TGCGCCAGCAGCTTGGGTCAAGGGATGAACACTGAAGCTTTCTTT
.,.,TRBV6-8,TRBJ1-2,CASSGLNYGYTF,TGTGCCAGCTCAGGGTTAAACTATGGCTACACCTTC
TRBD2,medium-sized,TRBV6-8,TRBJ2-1,CASSYSLTSGGDPYNEQFF,TGTGCCAGCAGTTACTCCCTTACTAGCGGGGGGGATCCCTACAATGAGCAGTTCTTC
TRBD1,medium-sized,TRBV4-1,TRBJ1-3,CASSRDRASGNTIYF,TGCGCCAGCAGCCGGGACAGGGCAAGCGGAAACACCATATATTTT
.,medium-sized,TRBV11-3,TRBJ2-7,CASSSQGPASYEQYF,TGTGCCAGCAGCTCCCAGGGTCCAGCGTCCTACGAGCAGTACTTC
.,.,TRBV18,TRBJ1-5,CASSPLGQGHQPQHF,TGTGCCAGCTCACCACTAGGGCAGGGGCATCAGCCCCAGCATTTT
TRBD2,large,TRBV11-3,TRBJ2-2,CASSLFFSAGGPAGELFF,TGTGCCAGCAGCTTATTTTTCTCAGCGGGGGGGCCAGCCGGGGAGCTGTTTTTT
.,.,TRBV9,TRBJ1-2,CASSTTGLSYGYTF,TGTGCCAGCAGTACCACAGGGCTCAGTTATGGCTACACCTTC
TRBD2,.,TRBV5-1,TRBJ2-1,CASSFGAGGVSKQFF,TGCGCCAGCAGCTTTGGTGCGGGGGGCGTGTCGAAGCAGTTCTTC
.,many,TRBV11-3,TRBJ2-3,CASSLEGGGDTQYF,TGTGCCAGCAGCTTGGAGGGGGGAGGAGATACGCAGTATTTT
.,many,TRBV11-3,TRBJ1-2,CASSFGRSTVGYGYTF,TGTGCCAGCAGCTTCGGTCGTTCCACCGTGGGCTATGGCTACACCTTC
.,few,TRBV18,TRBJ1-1,CASSRLDTEAFF,TGTGCCAGCTCACGACTGGACACTGAAGCTTTCTTT
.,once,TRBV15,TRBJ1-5,CATTKDGSRDQPQHF,TGTGCCACCACAAAGGACGGATCACGGGATCAGCCCCAGCATTTT
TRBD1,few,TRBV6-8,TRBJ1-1,CASRVQGVNTEAFF,TGTGCCAGCAGAGTCCAGGGGGTGAACACTGAAGCTTTCTTT
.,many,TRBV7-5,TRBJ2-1,CASSLGGRGQTSLNEQFF,TGTGCCAGCAGCTTAGGGGGACGGGGACAAACGAGCCTCAATGAGCAGTTCTTC
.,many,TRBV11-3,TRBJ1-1,CASSSGAPGLAEAFF,TGTGCCAGCAGCTCGGGGGCCCCCGGTCTGGCTGAAGCTTTCTTT
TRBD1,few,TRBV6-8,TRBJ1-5,CASSAQGQGAQPQHF,TGTGCCAGCAGTGCTCAGGGACAGGGGGCCCAGCCCCAGCATTTT
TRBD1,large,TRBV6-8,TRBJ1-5,CASSFPGGQGEVQPQHF,TGTGCCAGCAGTTTCCCCGGGGGACAGGGGGAGGTTCAGCCCCAGCATTTT
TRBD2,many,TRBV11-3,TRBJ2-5,CASSYILAWETQYF,TGTGCCAGCAGCTACATACTAGCGTGGGAGACCCAGTACTTC
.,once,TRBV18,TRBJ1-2,CASSTTKGNEVGGYTF,TGTGCCAGCTCAACCACAAAGGGGAACGAAGTCGGTGGCTACACCTTC
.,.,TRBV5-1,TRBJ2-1,CASSLGLLSYNEQFF,TGCGCCAGCAGCTTGGGGCTCCTAAGCTACAATGAGCAGTTCTTC
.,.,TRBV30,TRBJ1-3,CAWSLEAINTIYF,TGTGCCTGGAGTCTCGAAGCGATAAACACCATATATTTT
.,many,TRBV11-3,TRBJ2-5,CASSLVSRPRETQYF,TGTGCCAGCAGCTTAGTTAGCAGACCGAGGGAGACCCAGTACTTC
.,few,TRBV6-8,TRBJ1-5,CASSPSGLGSGQPQHF,TGTGCCAGCAGCCCCTCGGGGTTAGGGTCGGGTCAGCCCCAGCATTTT
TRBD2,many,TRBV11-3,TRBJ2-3,CASSPGLNTDTQYF,TGTGCCAGCAGCCCGGGACTAAACACAGATACGCAGTATTTT
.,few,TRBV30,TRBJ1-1,CAWITPVGGGGNTEAFF,TGTGCCTGGATTACACCGGTCGGAGGGGGGGGGAACACTGAAGCTTTCTTT
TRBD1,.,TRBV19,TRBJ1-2,CASSPGQGAYGYTF,TGTGCCAGTAGCCCGGGACAGGGGGCGTATGGCTACACCTTC
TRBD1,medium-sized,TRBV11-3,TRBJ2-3,CASSFTRTGGARDTQYF,TGTGCCAGCAGCTTCACACGGACAGGGGGCGCACGCGATACGCAGTATTTT
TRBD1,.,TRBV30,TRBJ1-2,CAWRRQGDYGYTF,TGTGCCTGGAGGAGACAGGGTGACTATGGCTACACCTTC
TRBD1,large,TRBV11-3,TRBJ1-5,CASSSTGAGDQPQHF,TGTGCCAGCAGCTCCACAGGGGCAGGGGATCAGCCCCAGCATTTT
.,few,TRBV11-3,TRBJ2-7,CASSLIPGEGYEQYF,TGTGCCAGCAGCTTAATTCCAGGGGAAGGCTACGAGCAGTACTTC
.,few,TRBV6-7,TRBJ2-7,CASRGPYEQYF,TGTGCCAGCAGAGGGCCCTACGAGCAGTACTTC
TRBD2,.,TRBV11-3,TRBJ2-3,CASSLTSGVASDTQYF,TGTGCCAGCAGCTTAACTAGCGGGGTCGCCAGCGATACGCAGTATTTT
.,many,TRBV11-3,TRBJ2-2,CASTDRPSTGELFF,TGTGCCAGCACCGACAGGCCGTCGACCGGGGAGCTGTTTTTT
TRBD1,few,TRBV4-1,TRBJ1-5,CASSQGQAYSNQPQHF,TGCGCCAGCAGCCAGGGACAGGCCTATAGCAATCAGCCCCAGCATTTT
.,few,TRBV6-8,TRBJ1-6,CASRDRQDSYNSPLHF,TGTGCCAGCAGGGACAGACAAGACTCCTATAATTCACCCCTCCACTTT
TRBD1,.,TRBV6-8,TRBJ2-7,CATGTGSHEQYF,TGTGCCACCGGGACAGGCAGCCACGAGCAGTACTTC
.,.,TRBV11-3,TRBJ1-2,CASSWGMGFYGYTF,TGTGCCAGCAGCTGGGGGATGGGTTTCTATGGCTACACCTTC